This T cell receptor (beta chain) was sequenced during a study of cytomegalovirus exposure and HLA in healthy donors (dated by TCRdb to the late 2010s). Study-level background: An earlier analysis of 550 to 700 of the donors reported 250 to 350 Gb of sequence data and more than 90 million unique TCR beta sequences from about 200 million T cells. Around 330 gigabases of sequencing data and around 80 million unique TCR sequences made up an early release that covered under 750 HLA-typed donors. In a later analysis, previously published TCR beta repertoires from 666 donors were re-analyzed and high-resolution HLA genotyping was added so that TCR occurrence patterns could be studied. The genetic ancestry cluster associated with self-reported Caucasian donors included 81% of the 300 to 400 genotyped donors. Among roughly 400 genotyped donors of the cohort, an average of roughly 230,000 unique TCR beta nucleotide sequences was sequenced per donor, of which approximately 19% were non-productive. Rather than drawing on any new phenotypic data, the later analysis identified candidate immune exposures from TCR beta sequences and the way those sequences occurred across donors. The study combined high-throughput TCR immunosequencing, statistical association of individual TCRs with disease status, and machine learning to predict cytomegalovirus infection status. A later genetic analysis used genome-wide SNP genotypes for about 55% of the 666 donors, treating that subset as a discovery cohort. The study profiled the T cell repertoires of around 700 subjects by immunosequencing and related them to cytomegalovirus serostatus. Besides the first cohort of around 700 subjects, a separate validation cohort made up of 120 different subjects was used. Donor age, sex, ethnicity and CMV serostatus were compiled together with the repertoire data. Typing coverage varied by locus: about 620-640 donors for A, B, C, DRB1 and DQB1; approximately 560 for DQA1; some 610 for DPA1; around 450 for DPB1. An earlier analysis of 587 of the donors used high-throughput TCR beta sequencing to judge whether each TCR beta V gene segment behaved as functional or pseudogenic. HLA typing included class I and class II loci at four-digit resolution. Every discovery cohort repertoire had been produced on one sequencing platform. The study aimed to test whether cataloging public T cell receptors could reveal signatures of past pathogen exposure. Four or five DR-DQ haplotypes were treated as single units for association and clustering because of strong linkage in the cohort. Study-wide conclusions, independent of this receptor: In a later analysis, TCR association rates were found to vary across HLA loci, with the most associated TCRs seen for DRB1 alleles and the fewest for HLA-C alleles. When HLA alleles, especially DR and DQ, strongly co-occurred, TCR associations were difficult to assign to individual alleles. Presence/absence analyses assumed roughly uniform sequencing depth across donors, an assumption that may not hold. The study gave a list of about 170 TCR beta chains associated with cytomegalovirus. A later genetic analysis associated a missense DCLRE1C variant with V-gene and J-gene trimming of TCR beta chains, and an independent cohort replicated the association. Most CMV-associated TCR beta chains appeared to be HLA-restricted in a later analysis, and the HLA associations seemed to be driven largely by CMV exposure. In this cohort, only TCR beta chains were sequenced, and detectable features were limited by the absence of alpha or paired-chain data. A later analysis associated around 16,000 TCR beta sequences with specific HLA alleles at a false discovery rate of 0.05. Cytomegalovirus status was reported to be diagnosed by the classifier with high specificity and sensitivity in both the original and validation cohorts. Compared with the approximately 720-donor mean, donors in an Asian-associated ancestry cluster had fewer N-insertions in productive TCRs, according to a later genetic analysis. Several of the top co-occurrence clusters appeared to be linked to parvovirus B19, influenza, CMV and Epstein-Barr virus, according to a later analysis. Correlated functional status among segregating V segments might reflect linkage disequilibrium, but an unknown experimental factor could not be ruled out. The earlier analysis of 587 of the donors excluded 15 to 20 rarely observed V segments, including chromosome 9 orphons, because counts were too low. It was suggested by the authors that the approach could potentially be generalized to other disease states and immunological phenotypes. In an earlier analysis of around 600 of the donors, most TCR beta V segments appeared in productive rearrangements about 87% or about 30% of the time, broadly matching IMGT annotations. The 87-base-pair reads could not distinguish some IMGT-functional V segments, including TRBV6-2 and TRBV6-3, so those segments were excluded. Because some donors lacked HLA typing at each locus, the association tests relied only on the typed subset. Most TCR sequences were seen in very few donors, while some public TCRs were found in many individuals. In a later analysis, HLA-associated TCR beta chains showed more clonal expansion and lower generation probabilities than non-associated chains that were equally common. The only immune exposure information available for the cohort was CMV serostatus. A further reported finding was that TCR beta sequences accurately predicted the HLA-A and HLA-B alleles for most subjects in the first cohort. A cluster of highly shared sequence variants was judged likely to represent a technical artifact of the sequencing pipeline. In vitro tests confirmed that a few of the cytomegalovirus-associated TCR beta chains recognize cytomegalovirus antigens.

About this clone: Its antigen is currently not known. Nothing much larger sits one base from this clone, and base qualities are not available.

The CDR3 contains 13 residues, cysteine and phenylalanine counted. Just the 39-base CDR3 DNA is kept, in frame starting at base 1. The germline V gene sets CDR1 to SGHRS and CDR2 to YFSETQ. Deletion took 6 bases off V and 3 bases off J, with a span of 12 bases between the germline ends. In total, 630 or so healthy bone marrow donors made up the cohort. Cohort members were all nominally healthy when sampled, although unrecorded immune exposures were likely present. The donor tested CMV seronegative, placing the donor among the roughly 350 seronegative members of the cohort. A peripheral blood sample was collected from each donor, and TCR beta sequencing was performed on peripheral blood mononuclear cells. Genomic DNA extraction from the blood cell samples was performed with the Qiagen DNeasy Blood Extraction Kit. The library relied on the immunoSEQ multiplex PCR assay. The multiplex PCR relied on a mix of 60 forward primers for TCR Vbeta segments and 13 reverse primers for TCR Jbeta segments. The CDR3 region of rearranged TCR beta genes was amplified from genomic DNA by a multiplex PCR assay. The amplified TCR beta libraries were sequenced on the Illumina HiSeq System as 87-base-pair reads. Per the original workflow: A later analysis tallied some 79 million unique TCR beta chains across the 700 or so repertoires, and about 12 million of those chains were shared by two or more donors. Raw reads were error-corrected and collapsed into unique sequences by a nearest-neighbor algorithm in which closely related sequences were merged to remove PCR and sequencing errors. To assign V, D and J gene segments, CDR3 sequences were aligned to IMGT reference sequences. For a sequence to be retained, a match of at least six nucleotides to both a V gene segment and a J gene segment was required. A rearrangement was called productive if the CDR3 had no stop codons and remained in frame with V and J, and every other rearrangement was called non-productive. Following IMGT convention, CDR3 was defined as the stretch from the second conserved V-encoded cysteine to the conserved J-encoded phenylalanine. The earlier analysis of about 590 of the donors excluded sequences that lacked an unambiguous match to a single V gene segment. An earlier analysis of 587 of the donors classified V segments as functional when productive rearrangements were above 56.7% and as segregating when the standard deviation between donors was above 5%. A statistical classification framework was built for diagnosing cytomegalovirus status from the catalog of TCR beta chain sequences. In a later analysis, TCR nucleotide sequences were compared against IMGT/GENE-DB human TR gene sequences so that V and J genes could be assigned. A later analysis assigned CDR3 sequences and most-parsimonious VDJ recombination scenarios with the TCRdist pipeline. In a later analysis, each TCR beta chain was defined by its CDR3 amino acid sequence together with its V-gene family, and reads without a unique V-gene family were excluded. A later analysis removed several hundred highly shared, low-generation-probability nucleotide sequences to deal with suspected cross-contamination and a sequencing artifact. A later analysis calculated a clonal expansion index for each public chain from normalized within-repertoire ranks of inferred template counts. In a later analysis, generation probabilities were computed with a VDJ recombination model fitted to out-of-frame rearrangements, and the resulting probabilities were checked against IGoR. Hypergeometric tests were used in a later analysis to score TCR-TCR, TCR-HLA and TCR-CMV co-occurrence, with a repertoire-size bias correction applied to the TCR pairs. In a later analysis, false discovery rates were estimated by permuting HLA or CMV assignments 20 times. In a later analysis, co-occurring TCRs were grouped using DBSCAN, and TCRdist sequence similarity was added for clustering within HLA-allele-positive subsets. Co-occurrence clustering excluded repertoires with fewer than 30,000 or more than 120,000 public chains, plus five with anomalous nucleotide sharing. TCRdb mirrors the immuneACCESS table, restricted to in-frame sequences. Some clones are absent from its copies; in checked studies, under half trace to an unresolved V gene, and the reason for the others is unknown. V and J calls and clone size are as listed in that table; D and trimming were resolved from the DNA. The sample data list around 91,000 clones, and 64% of these were observed just once. The ten top clones hold about 3.5% of the sample.

This sequence uses TRBV5-1 and TRBJ2-5; a weak D assignment points to TRBD1 (6 bases agree). This receptor was identified in a man aged 60-69 years in good health and CMV-seronegative. Sequenced material: PBMCs. Read as DNA, the sequence is TGCGCCAGCAAACAGGGAGAGGAAGAGACCCAGTACTTC. This translates into CASKQGEEETQYF.